These T cell receptor beta chains were read from a single sample in a study of T cell repertoires in cytomegalovirus infection. TCRdb reprocessed the reads with MiXCR, giving one entry per CDR3 protein. The table shows 450,000 to 550,000 distinct CDR3 sequences, with about 44% occurring only once. These receptors are not linked to any known antigen. Source: cultured PBMCs, taken from culture after CMV antigen stimulation. These receptors originate from a human donor in good health (CMV status not recorded). Some clones in this sample may be carry-over from other donors' samples. The CDR3 runs from the conserved cysteine through the conserved F or W. The D gene is left open where the match is weak. Expanded clones get a size class; other rows say once, few or many, or leave the size out.

size | J | V | D | DNA | CDR3
NA | TRBJ2-7 | TRBV7-6 | TRBD2 | TGTGCCAGCAGCTTAGGATTGACTAGCGGTACCTACGAGCAGTACTTC | CASSLGLTSGTYEQYF
NA | TRBJ2-2 | TRBV7-7 | NA | TGTGCCAGCAGCTCCTCTGGGGGGCCTGCGAACACCGGGGAGCTGTTTTTT | CASSSSGGPANTGELFF
NA | TRBJ2-2 | TRBV7-2 | TRBD2 | TGTGCCAGCAGCCCGGGGCTAGCGGGGGCCACCGGGGAGCTGTTTTTT | CASSPGLAGATGELFF
NA | TRBJ2-1 | TRBV27 | TRBD2 | TGTGCCAGCAGACTTAGCGGGGCCTCCTACAATGAGCAGTTCTTC | CASRLSGASYNEQFF
NA | TRBJ2-5 | TRBV5-1 | TRBD1 | TGCGCCAGCAGCTTGTCGACAGGGGAAGAGACCCAGTACTTC | CASSLSTGEETQYF
NA | TRBJ2-7 | TRBV7-2 | NA | TGTGCCAGCAGCTTGGGAGGCCTGGTGTACGAGCAGTACTTC | CASSLGGLVYEQYF
few | TRBJ1-4 | TRBV20-1 | NA | TGCAGTGTTAGAGAGGTGGGGGAAAAACTGTTTTTT | CSVREVGEKLFF
NA | TRBJ2-7 | TRBV19 | TRBD1 | TGTGCCAGTAGTATAGATCTTACAGGGGGCCGCGAGCAGTACTTC | CASSIDLTGGREQYF
few | TRBJ2-1 | TRBV4-3 | TRBD1 | TGCGCCAGCAGCCAAGGCTGGCAGGGGGCGGAAAAATTTGGCAATGAGCAGTTCTTC | CASSQGWQGAEKFGNEQFF
few | TRBJ2-3 | TRBV7-2 | NA | TGTGCCAGCAGCCCTCAGGGACTTCTAATCACAGATACGCAGTATTTT | CASSPQGLLITDTQYF
NA | TRBJ1-6 | TRBV19 | TRBD1 | TGTGCCAGTGAAGCTCCCGGGACAGGGAATTCACCCCTCCACTTT | CASEAPGTGNSPLHF
many | TRBJ1-2 | TRBV7-9 | TRBD1 | TGTGCCAGCAGCCGTAAGACAGGGACCTTTACGGATGGCTACACCTTC | CASSRKTGTFTDGYTF
once | TRBJ2-5 | TRBV5-4 | NA | TGTGCCAGCACCTTCGGGATTCAAGAGACCCAGTACTTC | CASTFGIQETQYF
once | TRBJ1-1 | TRBV7-8 | TRBD1 | TGTGCCAGCAGCTTACCGGGACAGGGTCAGATGAACACTGAAGCTTTCTTT | CASSLPGQGQMNTEAFF
few | TRBJ2-7 | TRBV6-2/TRBV6-3 | NA | TGTGCCAGCAGTTACGTTCAGGAGTTCGATTATGCCTACGAGCAGTACTTC | CASSYVQEFDYAYEQYF
few | TRBJ2-1 | TRBV7-2 | NA | TGTGCCAGCAGCTTAGTTGGAAGCGAGCAGTTCTTC | CASSLVGSEQFF
NA | TRBJ2-5 | TRBV12-3/TRBV12-4 | TRBD1 | TGTGCCAGCAGTTATCTCTCGGGCAGGGGGGAGACCCAGTACTTC | CASSYLSGRGETQYF
NA | TRBJ2-1 | TRBV5-1 | NA | TGCGCCAGCAGCTTGGCGTCAGGGGCGAAGAGCTCCTACAATGAGCAGTTCTTC | CASSLASGAKSSYNEQFF
NA | TRBJ2-1 | TRBV7-2 | NA | TGTGCCAGCAGCTTGAGGGCCGCGCGGGTGACCTACAATGAGCAGTTCTTC | CASSLRAARVTYNEQFF
NA | TRBJ2-3 | TRBV12-3/TRBV12-4 | TRBD1 | TGTGCCAGTGGGGACAGGGGGAGAACAGATACGCAGTATTTT | CASGDRGRTDTQYF
NA | TRBJ2-3 | TRBV7-8 | NA | TGTGCCAGCAGCTTAGTAGGGACACTCACAGATACGCAGTATTTT | CASSLVGTLTDTQYF
NA | TRBJ2-3 | TRBV7-9 | NA | TGTGCCAGCAGCTACCTCCTGACACGAGATACGCAGTATTTT | CASSYLLTRDTQYF
few | TRBJ2-3 | TRBV11-2 | TRBD1 | TGTGCCAGCAGCTTAGGAGGGGGCGAATCAGATACGCAGTATTTT | CASSLGGGESDTQYF
NA | TRBJ1-1 | TRBV18 | NA | TGTGCCAGCTCATCAGGGTGGGCGAACACTGAAGCTTTCTTT | CASSSGWANTEAFF
once | TRBJ1-1 | TRBV6-1 | NA | TGTGCCAGCAGTGAAGCTTACGGCAGGCAGGGTATTGTCGCTTTCTTT | CASSEAYGRQGIVAFF
NA | TRBJ2-3 | TRBV7-1 | NA | TGTGCCAGCAGCTGGCTGCCCGGCAACGTGGATACGCAGTATTTT | CASSWLPGNVDTQYF
NA | TRBJ2-6 | TRBV6-1 | NA | TGTGCCAGCAGTGAATTGTCGGGTGGGGCCAACGTCCTGACTTTC | CASSELSGGANVLTF
few | TRBJ1-2 | TRBV28 | NA | TGTGCCAGCAGACTCACGACAGCTAACTATGGCTACACCTTC | CASRLTTANYGYTF
NA | TRBJ1-2 | TRBV2 | NA | TGTGCCAGCAGTGACACCATGCCAAAGGGTTTTTACACCTTC | CASSDTMPKGFYTF
NA | TRBJ2-7 | TRBV7-8 | NA | TGTGCCAGCAGCTTACCCGGTGGCTCCTACGAGCAGTACTTC | CASSLPGGSYEQYF
NA | TRBJ2-7 | TRBV12-5 | TRBD2 | TGTGCTAGTGGTTTGCCAGCGGGAACGGGAGAGCAGTACTTC | CASGLPAGTGEQYF
many | TRBJ2-5 | TRBV7-2 | TRBD2 | TGTGCCAGCAGCTTGGGCCAGTACGGGGGGGTAGAGACCCAGTACTTC | CASSLGQYGGVETQYF
NA | TRBJ2-5 | TRBV6-1 | NA | TGTGCCAGCAGTGAAATTCGAGGAGGGGAGACCCAGTACTTC | CASSEIRGGETQYF
NA | TRBJ2-3 | TRBV6-2/TRBV6-3 | NA | TGTGCCAGCAGTTACAACGAAGATACGCAGTATTTT | CASSYNEDTQYF
NA | TRBJ2-5 | TRBV6-2/TRBV6-3 | TRBD2 | TGTGCCAGCAGTTGGTCGACGGGAGGAACCAAAGAGACCCAGTACTTC | CASSWSTGGTKETQYF
NA | TRBJ2-1 | TRBV4-2 | NA | TGTGCCAGCAGCCAGAGAGATCAGGGGATCTCCTACAATGAGCAGTTCTTC | CASSQRDQGISYNEQFF
few | TRBJ1-3 | TRBV5-4 | NA | TGTGCCAGCAGCTTCGTGGGGACCGCTGGAAACACCATATATTTT | CASSFVGTAGNTIYF
few | TRBJ1-2 | TRBV7-2 | NA | TGTGCCAGCAGCTCCCCCGGGCGAGGTGGCTACACCTTC | CASSSPGRGGYTF
many | TRBJ1-6 | TRBV7-2 | NA | TGTGCCAGCAGCTCTTCTCGGGGACCGAATAATTCACCCCTCCACTTT | CASSSSRGPNNSPLHF
few | TRBJ1-1 | TRBV28 | NA | TGTGCCAGCCAGGCCGGGATCGTGCGACTCACTGAAGCTTTCTTT | CASQAGIVRLTEAFF
NA | TRBJ2-7 | TRBV20-1 | TRBD2 | TGCAGTGCCCTACAGCGGGAGTGGATCGAGCAGTACTTC | CSALQREWIEQYF
NA | TRBJ2-5 | TRBV11-2 | TRBD2 | TGTGCCAGCAGCTCTAGCGGACAAGTAGGGGAGACCCAGTACTTC | CASSSSGQVGETQYF
NA | TRBJ1-1 | TRBV28 | NA | TGTGCCAGCAATGATCCCGGGGGCCGGGTGAACACTGAAGCTTTCTTT | CASNDPGGRVNTEAFF
NA | TRBJ2-1 | TRBV4-1 | TRBD2 | TGCGCCAGCGCCCCAGCAACAGGGACTAGCGGGAATCTCAATGAGCAGTTCTTC | CASAPATGTSGNLNEQFF
NA | TRBJ1-6 | TRBV12-3/TRBV12-4 | NA | TGTGCCAGCAAGAACCCCCCTTCACCCCTCCACTTT | CASKNPPSPLHF
few | TRBJ2-7 | TRBV2 | NA | TGTGCCAGCAGTGATCGGGTACAGTACTTC | CASSDRVQYF
NA | TRBJ2-1 | TRBV19 | TRBD1 | TGTGCCAGTAGTATGTGGACAGGGGTCGGCAATGAGCAGTTCTTC | CASSMWTGVGNEQFF
few | TRBJ1-2 | TRBV6-2/TRBV6-3 | TRBD1 | TGTGCCAGCAGTGCCCAGGGGGCTGACTATGGCTACACCTTC | CASSAQGADYGYTF
few | TRBJ1-6 | TRBV4-2 | NA | TGTGCCAGCAGCCAAGATATGGCCCGGGGTAATTCACCCCTCCACTTT | CASSQDMARGNSPLHF
few | TRBJ2-3 | TRBV4-3 | TRBD2 | TGCGCCAGCAGCTCCGATCTAGCGGGGGGGGGAACAGATACGCAGTATTTT | CASSSDLAGGGTDTQYF
NA | TRBJ2-3 | TRBV27 | NA | TGTGCCAGCAGTTTATCGGGCAGCCCCCCATGGGATACGCAGTATTTT | CASSLSGSPPWDTQYF
many | TRBJ2-5 | TRBV7-2 | NA | TGTGCCAGCAGCTTAGAGTTTGGGAAGGTCCAAGAGACCCAGTACTTC | CASSLEFGKVQETQYF
few | TRBJ2-7 | TRBV7-2 | TRBD2 | TGTGCCAGCAGTCGGACTAGCGGTTCGACCTACGAGCAGTACTTC | CASSRTSGSTYEQYF
NA | TRBJ2-1 | TRBV6-5 | TRBD1 | TGTGCCAGCAGAGAGGGACAGCTGTGGCAGTTCTTC | CASREGQLWQFF
once | TRBJ2-3 | TRBV6-5 | NA | TGTGCCAGCAGTTACATCAGACAACCGGATACGCAGTATTTT | CASSYIRQPDTQYF